The next 25 T cell receptor beta chains were all read from a single sample in a study of T-cell memory formation after mild COVID-19. TCRdb re-derived calls from the 5' RACE reads in MiXCR, one entry per CDR3 protein. This table holds 400,000 to 550,000 distinct CDR3 sequences, approximately 23% found once. Sequenced input: PBMCs or a T cell subset sorted from them (not recorded which). The receptors originated from an adult woman who had mild COVID-19 (a few samples of this study predate the infection). Cell type and time point are not known.

There are a few counts of this clonotype. The V and J genes are TRBV27 and TRBJ2-1; D possibly corresponds to TRBD1 (5 bases). Germline-derived CDR1 and CDR2 are MNHEY and SMNVEV (reference sequence). Trimming left V 7 bases short and J 2 bases short, with 15 bases between. This CDR3 contains 15 residues. CDR3 protein: CASNPTGFTYNEQFF. The CDR3 DNA is TGTGCCAGCAACCCTACAGGTTTTACCTACAATGAGCAGTTCTTC.

Written as DNA, the CDR3 is TGTGCCAGCAGCTCCGCCTATGGCGAGCAGTACTTC. Translation gives CASSSAYGEQYF. The rearrangement uses TRBV6-6 and TRBJ2-7; no clear D. V lost 6 bases to trimming and J lost 6 bases, with 12 bases between them. The CDR3 has 12 amino acids. Germline CDR1 MNHNY, CDR2 SVGAGI (reference sequence).

This chain links TRBV14 with TRBJ2-1; D might be TRBD2 (6 bases). V was trimmed by 0 bases and J by 5 bases, leaving 14 bases between them. The CDR3 spans 16 residues. The germline gives CDR1 SGHDN, CDR2 FVKESK. The chain's CDR3 is CASSQDGGSYHNEQFF. The CDR3 DNA sequence: TGTGCCAGCAGCCAAGATGGGGGGAGCTACCACAATGAGCAGTTCTTC.

This chain uses TRBV7-6 with TRBJ2-7, with TRBD1 matching over 8 bases. J lost 4 bases, V lost 1 base, and 3 bases had no gene match. This CDR3 spans 14 amino acids. The germline V gene has CDR1 SGHVS and CDR2 FNYEAQ. In DNA form, the CDR3 reads TGTGCCAGCAGCTTAGATGACAGGGGTTACGAGCAGTACTTC. It codes for CASSLDDRGYEQYF.

There are a few counts of this clonotype. The rearrangement links TRBV7-9 to TRBJ1-2; D might be TRBD1 (5 bases). Trimming removed 1 base at V and 6 bases at J, with 18 bases between. The germline gives CDR1 SEHNR, CDR2 FQNEAQ (reference sequence). This CDR3 contains 16 residues. This CDR3 is CASSLDHGGEVNGYTF. The CDR3 DNA reads as TGTGCCAGCAGCTTAGATCATGGGGGTGAAGTAAATGGCTACACCTTC.

This clonotype has just a few counts. Germline and junction disagree at one end, which may indicate a read error. The chain joins TRBV4-1 to TRBJ2-7; D not resolved. The CDR3 covers 13 residues. CDR1 is MGHRA and CDR2 is YSYEKL in the germline V gene. The CDR3 reads CASSQVLEGPGSF. The DNA for the CDR3 is TGCGCCAGCAGCCAAGTCCTAGAAGGCCCAGGATCCTTC.

This chain joins TRBV27 and TRBJ2-5; D may be TRBD1 (6 bases). This CDR3 region has 16 residues. The ends were cut back, 5 bases at V and 5 bases at J, with 21 bases in the middle. The germline V gene encodes CDR1 MNHEY and CDR2 SMNVEV (reference sequence). The CDR3 is CASSPFGLGGMETQYF. CDR3 bases: TGTGCCAGCAGTCCCTTTGGCCTAGGGGGTATGGAGACCCAGTACTTC.

The chain employs TRBV6-6 and TRBJ1-4; tentative D call: TRBD1 (6 bases). CDR3 size: 12 residues. Trimming took 11 bases from V and 4 from J, leaving 11 bases between them. Germline V gene data show CDR1 as MNHNY and CDR2 as SVGAGI (reference sequence). CDR3 DNA sequence: TGTGCCGTTCAGGGGTTTAATGAAAAACTGTTTTTT. Protein sequence: CAVQGFNEKLFF.

V usage is TRBV5-1 and J usage is TRBJ2-2; TRBD1 might be the D (5 bases). The CDR3 is 14 residues long. Trimming pared 2 bases from V and 4 bases from J, leaving 9 bases between. The V gene's germline CDR1 is SGHRS and CDR2 YFSETQ. The CDR3 here is CASSFQGATGELFF. The CDR3 DNA reads TGCGCCAGCAGCTTTCAGGGCGCCACCGGGGAGCTGTTTTTT. Full variable domain (rest looked up from reference TRBV5-1 and TRBJ2-2): KAGVTQTPRYLIKTRGQQVTLSCSPISGHRSVSWYQQTPGQGLQFLFEYFSETQRNKGNFPGRFSGRQFSNSRSEMNVSTLELGDSALYLCASSFQGATGELFFGEGSRLTVL.

A few counts support this clonotype. The V call is TRBV12-3 or TRBV12-4, the J call TRBJ1-1, with D perhaps TRBD1 (6 bases). Between the trimmed V and J ends, which lost 5 bases and 3 bases, there was a span of 10 bases. The CDR3 consists of 13 residues. CDR3 nucleotide sequence: TGTGCCAGCAGTCAACACAGGGACACTGAAGCTTTCTTT. Translating it yields CASSQHRDTEAFF.

This chain joins TRBV20-1 and TRBJ1-2; TRBD1 is a possible D gene (5 bases). The CDR3 runs 12 residues. Per the germline V gene, CDR1 is DFQATT and CDR2 is SNEGSKA (reference sequence). The V gene lost 3 bases and the J gene lost 5 bases, with 10 bases spanning the gap. The CDR3, as DNA: TGCAGTGCTAGTGTGCAGGGTTATGGCTACACCTTC. Its protein is CSASVQGYGYTF.

This clonotype was counted ten times or more. The chain employs TRBV12-3 or TRBV12-4 and TRBJ1-5; D possibly corresponds to TRBD1 (6 bases). This CDR3 contains 13 residues. With 5 bases removed from V and 9 bases from J, the gap between germline ends came to 14 bases. The DNA of the CDR3 is TGTGCCAGCAGTCTCCAAGAAGGGGGGCCCCAGCATTTT. Encoded protein: CASSLQEGGPQHF.

At least ten counts were recorded for this clonotype. The chain uses TRBV7-6 and TRBJ2-7; D remains ambiguous. Germline V gives CDR1 SGHVS, CDR2 FNYEAQ. The CDR3 spans 15 residues. V lost 5 bases, J lost 0 bases, and 14 bases lay in between. CDR3 DNA: TGTGCCAGCAGCCCATCGGCCCTAAGCTCCTACGAGCAGTACTTC. It specifies CASSPSALSSYEQYF.

Only a few counts were recorded for this clonotype. This sequence joins TRBV5-1 and TRBJ1-2; tentative D call: TRBD1 (5 bases). CDR3 length: 12 amino acids. V was trimmed by 7 bases and J by 4 bases, leaving 11 bases between them. Germline V gives CDR1 SGHRS, CDR2 YFSETQ. The CDR3 DNA is TGCGCCAGCGGGGACGGATTCTATGGCTACACCTTC. Translating it yields CASGDGFYGYTF.

This clonotype was counted between two and nine times. The chain couples TRBV7-9 to TRBJ1-4; D gene uncertain. Germline loops: CDR1 SEHNR, CDR2 FQNEAQ (reference sequence). The V end lost 4 bases, the J end lost 8 bases, and 11 bases lay between the germline ends. The length of the CDR3 is 13 residues. The CDR3 DNA sequence: TGTGCCAGCAGCTACGGGTTTTTGGAAAAACTGTTTTTT. As protein: CASSYGFLEKLFF. The whole variable domain, remainder taken from reference TRBV7-9 and TRBJ1-4, is DTGVSQNPRHKITKRGQNVTFRCDPISEHNRLYWYRQTLGQGPEFLTYFQNEAQLEKSRLLSDRFSAERPKGSFSTLEIQRTEQGDSAMYLCASSYGFLEKLFFGSGTQLSVL.

V usage is TRBV7-3 and J usage is TRBJ1-1, with 9 bases identical to TRBD1. The CDR3 runs 14 residues. In germline, CDR1 is SGHTA, CDR2 FQGTGA. The J segment lost 5 bases and the V segment lost 5 bases, leaving 6 bases of the junction unmatched. The CDR3 DNA reads TGTGCCAGCAGCCCACACAGGGGGCGGACTGAAGCTTTCTTT. It codes for CASSPHRGRTEAFF.

A single count supports this clonotype. Being one base from a much bigger clone, this may be a read error. The V and J genes are TRBV7-9 and TRBJ1-2, with 10 bases matching TRBD1. Germline values: CDR1 SEHNR, CDR2 FQNEAQ (reference sequence). The length of the CDR3 is 14 residues. With 5 bases clipped from V and 4 bases from J, the junction kept 4 bases outside the gene matches. CDR3 nucleotides: TGTGCCAGCAGCCCGACAGGGGGCGTCTATGGCTACACCTTC. Its protein product is CASSPTGGVYGYTF.

V gene TRBV5-1 combines with J gene TRBJ2-5, with TRBD1 as a possible D gene (6 bases). V dropped 2 bases and J dropped 1 base, with 15 bases sitting between them. Per germline, CDR1 SGHRS and CDR2 YFSETQ. CDR3 length: 16 amino acids. CDR3 sequence reads: CASSFRDTIPQETQYF. The CDR3 coding sequence is TGCGCCAGCAGCTTCCGGGACACAATACCCCAAGAGACCCAGTACTTC.

This CDR3 is CASKWEDNEQFF. CDR3 bases: TGTGCCAGCAAATGGGAAGACAATGAGCAGTTCTTC. The chain joins TRBV12-3 or TRBV12-4 to TRBJ2-1; no firm D call. CDR3 length: 12 amino acids. The germline V and J ends were trimmed by 7 bases and 5 bases, with 9 bases remaining between them.

The table lists this clonotype with many counts. The chain combines TRBV12-3 or TRBV12-4 with TRBJ2-1; 7 bases align to TRBD1. J was trimmed by 4 bases and V by 5 bases; bases with no gene match: 8. The CDR3 is 15 amino acids. The DNA of the CDR3 is TGTGCCAGCAGTCCCCGCGCAGGGGGATACAATGAGCAGTTCTTC. It translates to CASSPRAGGYNEQFF.

The J gene is TRBJ2-7, the V gene TRBV3-1, with 11 bases aligning to TRBD2. V trimming: 4 bases; J trimming: 7 bases; junction bases outside the gene matches: 9. Germline loops: CDR1 LGHDT, CDR2 YNNKEL (reference sequence). The CDR3 runs to 15 residues. The CDR3 here is CASSLSGRDAKEQYF. The DNA of the CDR3 is TGTGCCAGCAGCCTTAGCGGGAGGGACGCTAAGGAGCAGTACTTC.

This clonotype was detected only a few times. CDR3 in amino acids: CASTCQETTSGLPCVQETQYF. CDR3 coding DNA: TGTGCCAGCACGTGTCAGGAAACTACTAGCGGGCTCCCCTGCGTCCAAGAGACCCAGTACTTC. This rearrangement joins TRBV12-3 or TRBV12-4 to TRBJ2-5, with TRBD2 matching 9 bases. Trimming took 7 bases from V and 1 from J; bases not matched to a gene: 25. The CDR3 contains 21 residues.

This clonotype occurred a few times. This rearrangement joins TRBV2 to TRBJ2-7; 9 nucleotides align to TRBD1. Unmatched junction bases numbered 12, after V lost 6 bases and J lost 3 bases. The CDR3 spans 16 residues. Germline V gene lookup returns CDR1 SNHLY and CDR2 FYNNEI. The CDR3 spells CASSSPDWDRDYEQYF. CDR3 DNA: TGTGCCAGCAGCTCCCCCGATTGGGACAGGGACTACGAGCAGTACTTC. The whole variable domain, remainder taken from reference TRBV2 and TRBJ2-7, is EPEVTQTPSHQVTQMGQEVILRCVPISNHLYFYWYRQILGQKVEFLVSFYNNEISEKSEIFDDQFSVERPDGSNFTLKIRSTKLEDSAMYFCASSSPDWDRDYEQYFGPGTRLTVT.

This clonotype showed up just a few times. V is TRBV14 and J is TRBJ2-2; 7 nucleotides line up with TRBD1. CDR1 and CDR2 from the germline V gene are SGHDN and FVKESK. This CDR3 region has 15 residues. The junction had 10 bases not matched to a gene; V was cut back by 5 bases and J by 7 bases. The CDR3 coding sequence is TGTGCCAGCAGCTTTCGACAGGGAACGAACGGGGAGCTGTTTTTT. Protein product: CASSFRQGTNGELFF.

The chain has TRBV6-5 and TRBJ2-2, with 12 bases that match TRBD1. Germline V lookup: CDR1 MNHEY, CDR2 SVGAGI. This CDR3 comprises 16 residues. V was pared by 6 bases and J by 7 bases, with 9 bases of the junction left unmatched. As DNA, the CDR3 is TGTGCCAGCAGACCCCCGGGACAGGGGGCTAACGGGGAGCTGTTTTTT. The encoded protein is CASRPPGQGANGELFF.